The 4 T cell receptor beta chains below were found in one sample sequenced in a study of T-cell memory formation after mild COVID-19. TCRdb re-called the 5' RACE reads with MiXCR, one entry per CDR3 protein. The sample lists fewer than 700,000 distinct CDR3 sequences; approximately 19% were seen once. Sequenced: PBMCs or a T cell subset sorted from them (not recorded which). The source of these receptors is an adult woman who had mild COVID-19 (a few samples of this study predate the infection). Cell type and time point are not known.

At least ten counts were recorded for this clonotype. The V gene is TRBV12-3 or TRBV12-4, the J gene TRBJ2-5; 8 bases map to TRBD1. V shed 5 bases, J shed 3 bases, and the junction held 2 bases outside the gene matches. CDR3 length equals 13 residues. This chain's CDR3 is CASSTTGEETQYF. The CDR3 DNA reads as TGTGCCAGCAGTACGACAGGGGAAGAGACCCAGTACTTC.

V and J are TRBV19 and TRBJ1-5; 8 nucleotides agree with TRBD1. Germline V lookup: CDR1 LNHDA, CDR2 SQIVND (reference sequence). After removal of 1 base from V and 6 bases from J, the junction contained 11 bases not matched to a gene. CDR3 length: 17 residues. The CDR3 loop is CASSIGTGRGFGQPQHF. The CDR3 DNA sequence: TGTGCCAGTAGTATAGGGACAGGGAGGGGATTTGGTCAGCCCCAGCATTTT.

This rearrangement joins TRBV30 to TRBJ2-1; D gene unclear. Per the germline V gene, CDR1 is GTSNPN and CDR2 is SVGIG (reference sequence). V was shortened by 0 bases and J by 0 bases, with 12 bases between the two germline ends. The CDR3 is made up of 16 amino acids. CDR3 protein: CAWSVRSAGSYNEQFF. CDR3 DNA: TGTGCCTGGAGTGTACGGAGCGCCGGCTCCTACAATGAGCAGTTCTTC.

Written as DNA, the CDR3 is TGTGCCAGCAGTGAACAGACAGAAGATACGCAGTATTTT. It is translated as CASSEQTEDTQYF. This chain connects TRBV6-4 to TRBJ2-3; D perhaps matches TRBD1 (5 bases). Trimming shortened V by 3 bases and J by 5 bases, and 9 bases separated the two germline ends. The CDR3 sequence is 13 residues long. From germline, CDR1 is MRHNA and CDR2 SNTAGT.